A selection of T cell receptor beta chains follows, all from one sample in a study of vaccination effects on CD4 cells after COVID-19. The antigens of these receptors remain unknown. Repertoires were generated with immunoSEQ multiplex PCR, while TCRdb's copy carries only in-frame clones and drops some. The sample records around 53,000 clones, about 76% being singletons. Sequencing used CD4+ T cells from PBMCs cultured without peptide, obtained after COVID-19 vaccination. These receptor sequences come from a human donor who had a prior SARS-CoV-2 infection. Each CDR3 is given with its conserved first and last residue. The D gene is left open where the match is weak. The listing skips clone size in some rows; elsewhere it reads once, few, many or a size class.

d_gene: -; j_gene: TRBJ2-1; v_gene: TRBV6-2/TRBV6-3; abundance: few; CDR3aa: CASSSFGTQFF; CDR3nt: TGTGCCAGCAGTTCCTTCGGGACTCAGTTCTTC
d_gene: TRBD1; j_gene: TRBJ1-2; v_gene: TRBV9; abundance: -; CDR3aa: CASSVLTGGNYGYTF; CDR3nt: TGTGCCAGCAGCGTACTGACAGGGGGCAACTATGGCTACACCTTC
d_gene: TRBD2; j_gene: TRBJ2-5; v_gene: TRBV5-4; abundance: -; CDR3aa: CASSLAPSGGAVETQYF; CDR3nt: TGTGCCAGCAGCTTGGCCCCTAGCGGGGGGGCAGTTGAGACCCAGTACTTC
d_gene: -; j_gene: TRBJ2-1; v_gene: TRBV18; abundance: few; CDR3aa: CASSPYQGGHNEQFF; CDR3nt: TGTGCCAGCTCACCCTACCAGGGTGGGCACAATGAGCAGTTCTTC
d_gene: TRBD1; j_gene: TRBJ1-2; v_gene: TRBV18; abundance: few; CDR3aa: CASSPWDRGGYTF; CDR3nt: TGTGCCAGCTCACCATGGGACAGGGGCGGCTACACCTTC
d_gene: -; j_gene: TRBJ1-1; v_gene: TRBV3-1/TRBV3-2; abundance: once; CDR3aa: CASSKGTVNTEAFF; CDR3nt: TGTGCCAGCAGCAAGGGCACAGTGAACACTGAAGCTTTCTTT
d_gene: -; j_gene: TRBJ1-2; v_gene: TRBV6-6; abundance: -; CDR3aa: CASSPLAANYGYTF; CDR3nt: TGTGCCAGCAGCCCGCTAGCGGCTAACTATGGCTACACCTTC
d_gene: -; j_gene: TRBJ2-7; v_gene: TRBV19; abundance: -; CDR3aa: CASSIGGRAYEQYF; CDR3nt: TGTGCCAGTAGTATCGGGGGCAGAGCCTACGAGCAGTACTTC
d_gene: -; j_gene: TRBJ2-1; v_gene: TRBV11-3; abundance: -; CDR3aa: CASSLSNEQFF; CDR3nt: TGTGCCAGCAGCCTTAGTAATGAGCAGTTCTTC
d_gene: -; j_gene: TRBJ2-1; v_gene: TRBV7-8; abundance: -; CDR3aa: CASSPMWGEASSEQFF; CDR3nt: TGTGCCAGCAGCCCAATGTGGGGGGAAGCATCTAGTGAGCAGTTCTTC
d_gene: TRBD1; j_gene: TRBJ2-7; v_gene: TRBV10-3; abundance: -; CDR3aa: CAISRDRPYEQYF; CDR3nt: TGTGCCATCAGTCGGGACAGACCATACGAGCAGTACTTC
d_gene: -; j_gene: TRBJ2-1; v_gene: TRBV5-4; abundance: few; CDR3aa: CASSSGQSSSYNEQFF; CDR3nt: TGTGCCAGCAGCTCCGGACAGTCTAGCTCCTACAATGAGCAGTTCTTC
d_gene: TRBD1; j_gene: TRBJ2-7; v_gene: TRBV6-5; abundance: -; CDR3aa: CASRRQGVYEQYF; CDR3nt: TGTGCCAGCAGGCGACAGGGGGTGTACGAGCAGTACTTC
d_gene: TRBD2; j_gene: TRBJ2-1; v_gene: TRBV2; abundance: -; CDR3aa: CASSETDLAGGAYGEQFF; CDR3nt: TGTGCCAGCAGTGAAACGGATCTAGCGGGAGGAGCCTACGGTGAGCAGTTCTTC
d_gene: -; j_gene: TRBJ2-1; v_gene: TRBV19; abundance: -; CDR3aa: CASSTSVGATYNEQFF; CDR3nt: TGTGCCAGTAGTACCTCGGTAGGGGCCACCTACAATGAGCAGTTCTTC
d_gene: -; j_gene: TRBJ1-2; v_gene: TRBV4-1; abundance: -; CDR3aa: CASSRGPGDYGYTF; CDR3nt: TGCGCCAGCAGCCGAGGACCCGGGGACTATGGCTACACCTTC
d_gene: -; j_gene: TRBJ2-1; v_gene: TRBV5-1; abundance: -; CDR3aa: CASSFLGEQFF; CDR3nt: TGCGCCAGCAGCTTTTTGGGAGAGCAGTTCTTC